This TCR beta chain was identified in a study of blood T cell repertoires in COVID-19. Looking at the study overall: Researchers got acute and convalescent COVID-19 samples from the United States, Italy and Spain.

The CDR3 covers 13 residues. Germline V lookup: CDR1 KGHDR, CDR2 SFDVKD. V was shortened by 9 bases and J by 4 bases, with 11 bases between the two germline ends. Here immunoSEQ multiplex PCR was the method, and the copy in TCRdb shows in-frame clones only, minus some. The table includes 200,000 to 300,000 clones, about 87% detected once. The chain joins TRBV24-1 to TRBJ2-2, with D tentatively TRBD1 (6 bases). The source material was peripheral blood. This TCR was sampled from a middle-aged woman with acute or convalescent COVID-19. The chain's CDR3 is CATGDILTGELFF. The DNA of the CDR3 is TGTGCCACCGGGGACATTCTCACCGGGGAGCTGTTTTTT.